A single sample is the source of the 9 T cell receptor beta chains below, sequenced in a study of CD8 T cells in ankylosing spondylitis. General study results and limits: Several highly homologous variants made up a TCR beta motif, and this motif appeared characteristic of ankylosing spondylitis blood.

No antigen has been assigned to these receptors. TCRdb reprocessed the 5' RACE reads via MiXCR and lists one record per CDR3 protein. Among approximately 300,000 distinct CDR3 sequences listed, 7% to 9% were seen once. Input material: blood, either unsorted or a sorted T cell fraction (not recorded which). These receptors originate from a male donor with ankylosing spondylitis.

The chain joins TRBV15 to TRBJ2-3; 7 bases align to TRBD1. V was clipped by 1 base and J by 0 bases; unmatched bases: 7. From germline, CDR1 is LNHNV and CDR2 YYDKDF (reference sequence). The CDR3 is 17 amino acids. CDR3 sequence (DNA): TGTGCCACCAGCAGAGCCATAGGGGGCGCGAGCACAGATACGCAGTATTTT. Its protein is CATSRAIGGASTDTQYF.

In this sample, this clonotype turned up many times. This sequence joins TRBV20-1 and TRBJ2-1; 7 bases are a match to TRBD1. Germline values: CDR1 DFQATT, CDR2 SNEGSKA (reference sequence). The CDR3 length is 12 residues. J was trimmed by 5 bases and V by 2 bases; bases with no gene match: 0. CDR3 sequence: CSARQGDNEQFF. For the CDR3, the DNA is TGCAGTGCTAGACAGGGGGACAATGAGCAGTTCTTC.

This clonotype was recorded a few times. The chain combines TRBV18 with TRBJ2-7; D remains unclear. From germline, CDR1 is KGHSH and CDR2 LQKENI. The CDR3 has 13 residues. V lost 2 bases and J lost 3, with 8 bases in between. The chain's CDR3 is CASSPRSYYEQYF. As DNA, the CDR3 is TGTGCCAGCTCACCAAGGAGCTACTACGAGCAGTACTTC.

This chain joins TRBV2 and TRBJ2-7; TRBD1 matches 7 bases. The CDR3 is 15 residues long. The J segment lost 2 bases and the V segment lost 5 bases, leaving 9 bases of the junction unmatched. Germline assignment: CDR1 SNHLY and CDR2 FYNNEI. The CDR3 nucleotides read TGTGCCAGCAGTTTTTCCTTCGACAGGGCCTACGAGCAGTACTTC. This encodes CASSFSFDRAYEQYF.

The chain links TRBV6-1 to TRBJ2-5; D is possibly TRBD1 or TRBD2 (5 bases each). CDR1 is MNHNS and CDR2 is SASEGT in the germline V gene. The CDR3 runs to 13 residues. The V and J ends lost 10 bases and 5 bases respectively, with 17 bases between them. CDR3 sequence: CATFGGAGETQYF. CDR3 DNA sequence: TGTGCCACTTTTGGTGGGGCGGGCGAGACCCAGTACTTC.

The table lists this clonotype with a few counts. The chain carries TRBV19 and TRBJ2-1; D remains unclear. Trimming removed 3 bases at V and 6 bases at J, with 12 bases between. CDR1 is LNHDA and CDR2 is SQIVND in the germline V gene (reference sequence). The CDR3 runs to 14 residues. The DNA for the CDR3 is TGTGCCAGTAGTATTGGTGAGGCAAGCAATGAGCAGTTCTTC. Translated: CASSIGEASNEQFF.

The chain uses TRBV6-1 and TRBJ2-1; 8 nucleotides align to TRBD1. Trimming at V came to 5 bases and at J to 6 bases, leaving 12 bases not matched to a gene. The CDR3 spans 16 residues. Germline V CDR1 and CDR2: MNHNS, SASEGT. The chain's CDR3 is CASSPLLRTGSNEQFF. The CDR3 bases are TGTGCCAGCAGTCCGTTACTCAGGACAGGGTCCAATGAGCAGTTCTTC.

This clonotype was seen only a few times. The V and J genes are TRBV11-2 and TRBJ2-7; 14 nucleotides agree with TRBD2. CDR3 length: 19 residues. J gave up 2 bases and V 3 bases, and 12 bases lay outside the gene matches. Germline V gene data show CDR1 as SGHAT and CDR2 as FQNNGV. CDR3 amino acids: CASSLQTPGTSGSPYEQYF. For the CDR3, the DNA is TGTGCCAGCAGCTTGCAGACACCCGGGACTAGCGGGAGCCCCTACGAGCAGTACTTC. The full variable domain, completed using reference TRBV11-2 and TRBJ2-7, is EAGVAQSPRYKIIEKRQSVAFWCNPISGHATLYWYQQILGQGPKLLIQFQNNGVVDDSQLPKDRFSAERLKGVDSTLKIQPAKLEDSAVYLCASSLQTPGTSGSPYEQYFGPGTRLTVT.

This chain uses TRBV7-9 with TRBJ2-3; 7 nucleotides match TRBD1. This CDR3 spans 14 amino acids. V was pared by 5 bases and J by 6 bases, with 8 bases of the junction left unmatched. Germline V gene data show CDR1 as SEHNR and CDR2 as FQNEAQ (reference sequence). CDR3 DNA sequence: TGTGCCAGCAGCCTTTACAGGGGTTGGGATACGCAGTATTTT. It is translated as CASSLYRGWDTQYF.